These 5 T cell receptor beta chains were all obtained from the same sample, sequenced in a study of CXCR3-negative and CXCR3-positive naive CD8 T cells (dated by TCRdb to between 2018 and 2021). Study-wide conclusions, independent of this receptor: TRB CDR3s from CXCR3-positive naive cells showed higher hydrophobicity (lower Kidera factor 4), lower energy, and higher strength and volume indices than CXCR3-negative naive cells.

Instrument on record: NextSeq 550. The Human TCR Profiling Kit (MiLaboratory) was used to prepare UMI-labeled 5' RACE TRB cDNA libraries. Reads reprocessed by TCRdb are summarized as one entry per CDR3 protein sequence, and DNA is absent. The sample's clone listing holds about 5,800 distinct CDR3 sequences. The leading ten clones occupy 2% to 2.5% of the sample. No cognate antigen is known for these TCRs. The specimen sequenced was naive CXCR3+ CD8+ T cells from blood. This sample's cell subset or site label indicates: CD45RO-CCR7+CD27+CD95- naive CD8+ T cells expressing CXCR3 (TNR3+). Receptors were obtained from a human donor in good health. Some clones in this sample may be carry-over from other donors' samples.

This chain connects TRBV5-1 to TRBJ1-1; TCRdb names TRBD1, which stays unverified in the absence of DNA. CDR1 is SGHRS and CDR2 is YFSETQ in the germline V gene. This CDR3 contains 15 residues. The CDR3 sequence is CASRRIRQRNTEAFF.

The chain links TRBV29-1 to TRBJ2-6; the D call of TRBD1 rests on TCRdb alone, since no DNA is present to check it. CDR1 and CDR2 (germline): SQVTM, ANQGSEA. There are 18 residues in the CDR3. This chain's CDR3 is CSVYWTGDDLSGANVLTF. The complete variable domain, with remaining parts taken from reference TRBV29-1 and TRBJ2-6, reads SAVISQKPSRDICQRGTSLTIQCQVDSQVTMMFWYRQQPGQSLTLIATANQGSEATYESGFVIDKFPISRPNLTFSTLTVSNMSPEDSSIYLCSVYWTGDDLSGANVLTFGAGSRLTVL.

CDR3 in amino acids: CASSLVGLNSYNEQFF. The chain combines TRBV7-2 with TRBJ2-1; the D call from TCRdb, TRBD2, cannot be confirmed without DNA. The length of the CDR3 is 16 residues. Per germline, CDR1 SGHTA and CDR2 FQGNSA.

The CDR3 protein is CAATGSGGRQETQYF. J is TRBJ2-5 and V is TRBV28; TCRdb's assignment of TRBD1 cannot be checked, as there is no DNA. CDR3 size: 15 residues. Germline V gives CDR1 MDHEN, CDR2 SYDVKM. Based on the CDR3 plus reference TRBV28 and TRBJ2-5, the full variable domain is DVKVTQSSRYLVKRTGEKVFLECVQDMDHENMFWYRQDPGLGLRLIYFSYDVKMKEKGDIPEGYSVSREKKERFSLILESASTNQTSMYLCAATGSGGRQETQYFGPGTRLLVL.

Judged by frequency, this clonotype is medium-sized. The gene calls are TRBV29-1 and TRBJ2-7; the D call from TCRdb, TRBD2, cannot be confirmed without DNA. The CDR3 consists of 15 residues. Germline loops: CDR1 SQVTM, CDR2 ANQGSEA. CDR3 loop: CSVEAQRGFSYEQYF.